This passage covers 14 T cell receptor beta chains from one sample sequenced in a study of blood T cell repertoires in COVID-19. Generated by immunoSEQ multiplex PCR, the TCRdb table keeps only in-frame clones and is missing some. This repertoire shows approximately 28,000 clones, roughly 71% found once; its top ten account for less than 15%. What was sequenced was peripheral blood. The receptors here all came from an elderly man with active or convalescent COVID-19.

V and J are TRBV28 and TRBJ2-1; TRBD2 is a possible D gene (5 bases). V lost 6 bases and J 7 bases, leaving 16 bases between the germline ends. Germline CDR1 is MDHEN and CDR2 is SYDVKM. The CDR3 spans 14 residues. CDR3 sequence reads: CASSVDRRTNEQFF. CDR3 DNA sequence: TGTGCCAGCAGCGTAGATCGTAGGACTAATGAGCAGTTCTTC.

The chain is built from TRBV10-3 and TRBJ1-4, with unresolved D. The CDR3 extends over 13 amino acids. Germline CDR1 is ENHRY and CDR2 is SYGVKD. The V end lost 7 bases, the J end lost 0 bases, and 6 bases lay between the germline ends. The CDR3 sequence: CAIKSATNEKLFF. The CDR3, as DNA: TGTGCCATCAAGAGTGCAACTAATGAAAAACTGTTTTTT.

The J gene is TRBJ1-1, the V gene TRBV2, with D tentatively TRBD1 (5 bases). Trimming shortened V by 2 bases and J by 12 bases, and 10 bases separated the two germline ends. The CDR3 covers 11 residues. Germline-derived CDR1 and CDR2 are SNHLY and FYNNEI. The CDR3 loop reads CASSEQRGTFF. The CDR3 DNA is TGTGCCAGCAGTGAACAACGGGGGACTTTCTTT.

The chain uses TRBV3-1 (or the pseudogene TRBV3-2) and TRBJ1-3; D gene uncertain. The CDR3 extends over 15 amino acids. The V and J ends lost 0 bases and 7 bases respectively, with 13 bases between them. CDR1 is LGHDT and CDR2 is YNNKEL in the germline V gene (reference sequence). The CDR3 nucleotides read TGTGCCAGCAGCCAAGAACGTCCAAACGGGAACACCATATATTTT. Translated: CASSQERPNGNTIYF.

V gene TRBV21-1 combines with J gene TRBJ2-3; the tabulated D call, TRBD1, remains unverified against the DNA. TRBV21-1 is a documented pseudogene. The CDR3 has 16 residues. The CDR3: CASSMKGTGSTDTQYF. The CDR3 DNA reads TGTGCCAGCAGCATGAAAGGGACAGGTAGCACAGATACGCAGTATTTT.

V is TRBV7-9 and J is TRBJ2-5; no clear D. From germline, CDR1 is SEHNR and CDR2 FQNEAQ (reference sequence). The CDR3 spans 11 residues. The germline V and J ends were trimmed by 5 bases and 1 base, with 2 bases remaining between them. CDR3 bases: TGTGCCAGCAGCCGCCAAGAGACCCAGTACTTC. This codes for CASSRQETQYF. Looking up the rest from reference TRBV7-9 and TRBJ2-5 gives the full variable domain: DTGVSQNPRHKITKRGQNVTFRCDPISEHNRLYWYRQTLGQGPEFLTYFQNEAQLEKSRLLSDRFSAERPKGSFSTLEIQRTEQGDSAMYLCASSRQETQYFGPGTRLLVL.

The chain joins TRBV6-5 to TRBJ1-1; TRBD1 matches at 8 bases. V was pared by 6 bases and J by 8 bases, with 11 bases of the junction left unmatched. The germline CDR1 and CDR2 sequences are MNHEY and SVGAGI. This CDR3 spans 14 amino acids. The CDR3 loop reads CASSLEDRAVEAFF. As DNA, the CDR3 is TGTGCCAGCAGCCTAGAGGACAGGGCGGTGGAAGCTTTCTTT.

The J gene is TRBJ1-4, the V gene TRBV5-4; 9 bases map to TRBD1. J was trimmed by 0 bases and V by 0 bases; bases with no gene match: 3. Germline values: CDR1 SGHNT, CDR2 YYREEE (reference sequence). The CDR3 totals 17 residues. The CDR3 spells CASSLGTGVATNEKLFF. The DNA of the CDR3 is TGTGCCAGCAGCTTGGGGACAGGGGTGGCAACTAATGAAAAACTGTTTTTT.

The CDR3 sequence is CASSGTVFGANVLTF. The CDR3 nucleotides are TGTGCCAGCAGCGGGACAGTGTTTGGGGCCAACGTCCTGACTTTC. The chain carries TRBV5-4 and TRBJ2-6, with 7 bases lining up with TRBD1. CDR3 length: 15 amino acids. Germline CDR1 SGHNT, CDR2 YYREEE (reference sequence). V shed 4 bases, J shed 3 bases, and the junction held 4 bases outside the gene matches.

The chain links TRBV4-3 to TRBJ2-5; TRBD1 matches 8 bases. CDR3 length: 15 residues. From germline, CDR1 is LGHNA and CDR2 YSLEER. J gave up 5 bases and V 6 bases, and 11 bases lay outside the gene matches. The CDR3 DNA reads TGCGCCAGCAGTGTTCTGGACAGGGAAGGGGAGACCCAGTACTTC. It encodes CASSVLDREGETQYF.

This clone was recorded a few times. This chain joins TRBV11-2 and TRBJ1-1; D gene ambiguous. This CDR3 has 15 amino acids. Per germline, CDR1 SGHAT and CDR2 FQNNGV. Trimming removed 1 base at V and 1 base at J, with 10 bases between. The CDR3 coding sequence is TGTGCCAGCAGCTTAGGGCTAGTGGCGAACACTGAAGCTTTCTTT. Translation gives CASSLGLVANTEAFF.

The rearrangement uses TRBV7-2 and TRBJ1-6; 7 bases are shared with TRBD1. The length of the CDR3 is 14 residues. Germline CDR1 SGHTA, CDR2 FQGNSA. The V segment lost 2 bases and the J segment 10 bases; nucleotides outside the gene matches: 5. CDR3 coding DNA: TGTGCCAGCAGCTTACAGGGCAGGGGGTCACCCCTCCACTTT. Translated, it gives CASSLQGRGSPLHF.

The J gene is TRBJ2-5, the V gene TRBV9, with D possibly being TRBD1 (6 bases). Germline CDR1 and CDR2: SGDLS and YYNGEE. This CDR3 is built from 15 residues. V lost 4 bases to trimming and J lost 1 base, with 14 bases between them. DNA for the CDR3: TGTGCCAGCAGCTCCAACCGAGGGGGCCAAGAGACCCAGTACTTC. Protein sequence: CASSSNRGGQETQYF. Looking up the rest from reference TRBV9 and TRBJ2-5 gives the full variable domain: DSGVTQTPKHLITATGQRVTLRCSPRSGDLSVYWYQQSLDQGLQFLIQYYNGEERAKGNILERFSAQQFPDLHSELNLSSLELGDSALYFCASSSNRGGQETQYFGPGTRLLVL.

This chain joins TRBV5-4 and TRBJ1-1, with 7 bases identical to TRBD1. Germline CDR1 is SGHNT and CDR2 is YYREEE (reference sequence). The V gene end was trimmed by 2 bases and the J gene end by 1 base; junction bases not matched to a gene: 11. The CDR3 contains 17 residues. The CDR3, as DNA: TGTGCCAGCAGCTTTTCCCAGGGGGTGGTAGGGAACACTGAAGCTTTCTTT. Protein sequence: CASSFSQGVVGNTEAFF.